Each of the 14 T cell receptor beta chains below was sequenced from the same sample in a study of T cell responses to AZD1222 COVID-19 vaccine. Profiling relied on immunoSEQ multiplex PCR, and the TCRdb table lists in-frame clones only, not all of them. The repertoire includes approximately 150,000 clones, 91% of them detected once, and approximately 2% sits in the top ten. Sequenced material: peripheral blood, taken 28 days after the second AZD1222 dose. The receptors originated from an adult who received the AZD1222 COVID-19 vaccine.

This clone was recorded a few times. The chain employs TRBV5-6 and TRBJ2-7, with 12 bases aligning to TRBD2. The CDR3 extends over 15 amino acids. The J segment lost 7 bases and the V segment lost 2 bases, leaving 7 bases of the junction unmatched. CDR1 SGHDT and CDR2 YYEEEE come from the germline V gene. CDR3 amino acids: CASSFGLAGPNEQYV. The DNA of the CDR3 is TGTGCCAGCAGCTTCGGACTAGCGGGACCTAATGAGCAGTACGTC.

This chain joins TRBV7-2 and TRBJ1-1; D unclear. The germline CDR1 and CDR2 sequences are SGHTA and FQGNSA. The V end was cut by 1 base, the J end by 1 base, with 7 bases between. The CDR3 has 14 amino acids. The CDR3 loop reads CASSLDRTNTEAFF. CDR3 nucleotide sequence: TGTGCCAGCAGCTTAGATAGGACGAACACTGAAGCTTTCTTT.

The chain has TRBV19 and TRBJ2-3, with 8 bases that match TRBD2. CDR1 LNHDA and CDR2 SQIVND come from the germline V gene (reference sequence). V shed 5 bases and J 5 bases; nucleotides not matched to a gene: 6. The CDR3 is made up of 14 amino acids. The CDR3 sequence: CASSQRERGDTQYF. The CDR3 DNA reads TGTGCCAGTAGTCAGCGGGAGAGGGGAGATACGCAGTATTTT.

The rearrangement links TRBV7-8 to TRBJ2-7, with D perhaps given as TRBD1 or TRBD2 (6 bases each). This CDR3 region has 13 residues. The ends were cut back, 6 bases at V and 5 bases at J, with 14 bases in the middle. Per the germline V gene, CDR1 is SGHVS and CDR2 is FQNEAQ. The CDR3 sequence is CASRLSGGHEQYV. The CDR3 bases are TGTGCCAGCAGACTATCTGGGGGGCACGAGCAGTACGTC.

The V gene is TRBV19, the J gene TRBJ2-1; D is undetermined. Germline V lookup: CDR1 LNHDA, CDR2 SQIVND (reference sequence). There are 14 residues in the CDR3. Trimming shortened V by 3 bases and J by 6 bases, and 12 bases separated the two germline ends. In DNA form, the CDR3 reads TGTGCCAGTAGTATCCCCGGGTGGCGCAATGAGCAGTTCTTC. It codes for CASSIPGWRNEQFF.

This chain uses TRBV19 with TRBJ1-1, with 7 bases aligning to TRBD1. Germline assignment: CDR1 LNHDA and CDR2 SQIVND (reference sequence). V lost 5 bases to trimming and J lost 1 base; unmatched junction nucleotides: 7. The CDR3 has 15 amino acids. The CDR3 protein is CASSPWDRQNTEAFF. As DNA, the CDR3 is TGTGCCAGTAGTCCCTGGGACAGACAGAACACTGAAGCTTTCTTT.

This clone was observed a single time. J is TRBJ2-5 and V is TRBV5-1, with D unresolved. V was cut by 0 bases and J by 5 bases, with 14 bases left in between. The CDR3 has 15 amino acids. Germline assignment: CDR1 SGHRS and CDR2 YFSETQ. The CDR3 DNA sequence: TGCGCCAGCAGCTTGGGCGTGTATGATAGCGAGACCCAGTACTTC. Protein: CASSLGVYDSETQYF.

The chain carries TRBV9 and TRBJ1-1; the D gene is possibly TRBD1 (5 bases). Germline CDR1 SGDLS, CDR2 YYNGEE. This CDR3 is 14 amino acids long. The V end was cut by 4 bases, the J end by 6 bases, with 16 bases between. CDR3 DNA sequence: TGTGCCAGCAGCTCCCTTGCGGGGCGCGCTGAAGCTTTCTTT. Amino acids: CASSSLAGRAEAFF.

The V gene is TRBV7-2, the J gene TRBJ1-2, with a possible D match to TRBD1 (6 bases). The CDR3 loop spans 13 amino acids. The V and J ends lost 7 bases and 5 bases respectively, with 14 bases between them. The germline V gene has CDR1 SGHTA and CDR2 FQGNSA. The CDR3 nucleotides read TGTGCCAGCAAAAAGGGGGGGTATTATGGCTACACCTTC. This codes for CASKKGGYYGYTF. Based on the CDR3 plus reference TRBV7-2 and TRBJ1-2, the full variable domain is GAGVSQSPSNKVTEKGKDVELRCDPISGHTALYWYRQSLGQGLEFLIYFQGNSAPDKSGLPSDRFSAERTGGSVSTLTIQRTQQEDSAVYLCASKKGGYYGYTFGSGTRLTVV.

This chain uses TRBV5-1 with TRBJ2-1; 10 nucleotides agree with TRBD2. Germline lookup yields CDR1 SGHRS and CDR2 YFSETQ. The CDR3 spans 14 residues. The J segment lost 6 bases and the V segment lost 2 bases, leaving 2 bases of the junction unmatched. Here the CDR3 reads CASSLAGGPNEQFF. As DNA, the CDR3 is TGCGCCAGCAGCTTAGCGGGGGGGCCCAATGAGCAGTTCTTC.

The J gene is TRBJ2-7, the V gene TRBV13; tentative D call: TRBD2 (5 bases). The CDR3 extends over 14 amino acids. V was pared by 0 bases and J by 3 bases, with 9 bases between. Germline CDR1 PRHDT, CDR2 FYEKMQ (reference sequence). CDR3 region: CASSLGGVDYEQYF. The CDR3 region has the DNA TGTGCCAGCAGCTTAGGCGGGGTGGACTACGAGCAGTACTTC. Based on the CDR3 plus reference TRBV13 and TRBJ2-7, the full variable domain is AAGVIQSPRHLIKEKRETATLKCYPIPRHDTVYWYQQGPGQDPQFLISFYEKMQSDKGSIPDRFSAQQFSDYHSELNMSSLELGDSALYFCASSLGGVDYEQYFGPGTRLTVT.

This chain uses TRBV19 with TRBJ1-5, with 7 positions matching TRBD1. Germline-derived CDR1 and CDR2 are LNHDA and SQIVND (reference sequence). CDR3 size: 18 residues. V lost 7 bases, J lost 2 bases, and 17 bases stayed unmatched. CDR3: CASTRNRGISFGNQPQHF. The CDR3 DNA reads TGTGCCAGTACCAGAAACAGGGGAATCAGCTTCGGCAATCAGCCCCAGCATTTT.

This clone was found once. This sequence joins TRBV11-2 and TRBJ1-3; 7 bases fit TRBD1. J was trimmed by 9 bases and V by 3 bases; bases with no gene match: 5. The length of the CDR3 is 13 residues. The germline V gene encodes CDR1 SGHAT and CDR2 FQNNGV. The DNA of the CDR3 is TGTGCCAGCAGCTTGTGGCAGGGGGGCACCATATATTTT. Amino acids: CASSLWQGGTIYF.

This sequence joins TRBV6-2 or TRBV6-3 and TRBJ2-3, with 14 positions matching TRBD2. Trimming took 2 bases from V and 3 from J; bases not matched to a gene: 10. CDR3 length equals 19 residues. Germline values: CDR1 MNHEY, CDR2 SVGEGT. As DNA, the CDR3 is TGTGCCAGCAGTTACGGCCTAGGGGGACTAGCGGGAGCAACAGATACGCAGTATTTT. Its translation: CASSYGLGGLAGATDTQYF.